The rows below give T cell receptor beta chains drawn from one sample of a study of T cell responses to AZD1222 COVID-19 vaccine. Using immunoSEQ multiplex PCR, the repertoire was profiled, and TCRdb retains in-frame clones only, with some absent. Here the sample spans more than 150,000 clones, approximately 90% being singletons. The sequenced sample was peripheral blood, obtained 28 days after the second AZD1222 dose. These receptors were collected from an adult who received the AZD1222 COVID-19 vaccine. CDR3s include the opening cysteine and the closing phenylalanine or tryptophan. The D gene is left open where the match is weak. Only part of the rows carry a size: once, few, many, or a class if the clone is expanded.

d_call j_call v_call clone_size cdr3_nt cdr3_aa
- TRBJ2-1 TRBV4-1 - TGCGCCAGCAGCCAAGGCGCCGGGTATGAGCAGTTCTTC CASSQGAGYEQFF
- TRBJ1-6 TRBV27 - TGCGCCAGCAGTTTCAGGGGCGATTCACCCCTCCACTTT CASSFRGDSPLHF
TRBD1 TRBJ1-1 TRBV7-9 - TGTGCCAGCAGCCAAGGGACAGGCCTTGAAGCTTTCTTT CASSQGTGLEAFF
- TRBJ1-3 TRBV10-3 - TGTGCCATCAGTGAGTCTACAGGGGGAAACACCATATATTTT CAISESTGGNTIYF
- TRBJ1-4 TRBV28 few TGTGCCAGCTCCACCCCAGGTGGGAATGAAAAACTGTTTTTT CASSTPGGNEKLFF
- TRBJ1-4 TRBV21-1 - TGTGCCAGCAGCGCACATCCAACTAATGAAAAACTGTTTTTT CASSAHPTNEKLFF
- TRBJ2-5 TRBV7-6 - TGTGCCAGCAGCTTCCAGGGTTCGGCCCAGTACTTC CASSFQGSAQYF
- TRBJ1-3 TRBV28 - TGTGCCAGCAGTTCCCCGCGGAGGGGCGCTGGAAACACCATATATTTT CASSSPRRGAGNTIYF
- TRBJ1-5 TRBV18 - TGTGCCAGCTCCCGAGGGGGGGGCGAAAATCAGCCCCAGCATTTT CASSRGGGENQPQHF
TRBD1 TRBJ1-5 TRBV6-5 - TGTGCCAGCAGAGGGGGCAGCAATCAGCCCCAGCATTTT CASRGGSNQPQHF
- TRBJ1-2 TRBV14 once TGTGCCAGCAGCCAAATGGCAGGCAACTATGGCTACACCTTC CASSQMAGNYGYTF
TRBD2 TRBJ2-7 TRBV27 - TGTGCCAGCAGTTCCCTCGGGCCTAGCGGGAGGGTCTCCTACGAGCAGTACTTC CASSSLGPSGRVSYEQYF
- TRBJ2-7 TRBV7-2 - TGTGCCAGCAGCCCGGTGTGGGACGCCTACGAGCAGTACTTC CASSPVWDAYEQYF
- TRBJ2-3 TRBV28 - TGTGCCAGCAGTTTTCCCCCACAAAGCGGAATTAGCACAGATACGCAGTATTTT CASSFPPQSGISTDTQYF
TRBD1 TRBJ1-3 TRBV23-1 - TGCGCCAGCAGTCAGAATAAGGACAGGGTATACGGAAACACCATATATTTT CASSQNKDRVYGNTIYF
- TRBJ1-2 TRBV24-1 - TGTGCCACCAGTGACCCCAAGGGGGTAAACTATGGCTACACCTTC CATSDPKGVNYGYTF
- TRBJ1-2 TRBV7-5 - TGTGCCAGAAGCTCTCAAGAGAGACGGAGGGTCTATGGCTACACCTTC CARSSQERRRVYGYTF
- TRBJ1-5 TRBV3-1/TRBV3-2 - TGTGCCAGCAGCTCCCACGTTCAGCCCCAGCATTTT CASSSHVQPQHF
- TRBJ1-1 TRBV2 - TGTGCCAGCAGTGGTGCAGATCCCTCGGCTTTCTTT CASSGADPSAFF
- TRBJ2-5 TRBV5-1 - TGCGCCAGCAGCATAGGCGGGTCAGTCGGGGAGACCCAGTACTTC CASSIGGSVGETQYF
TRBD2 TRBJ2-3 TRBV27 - TGTGCCAGCAGTTTAATCGGGAGGTCGGCCACAGATACGCAGTATTTT CASSLIGRSATDTQYF
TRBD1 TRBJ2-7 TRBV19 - TGTGCCAGTAGTATACGGACAGGGATTTACGAGCAGTACTTC CASSIRTGIYEQYF
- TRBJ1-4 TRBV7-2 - TGTGCCAGCAGCTTAGCGCCGGCTAATGAAAAACTGTTTTTT CASSLAPANEKLFF
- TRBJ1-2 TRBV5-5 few TGTGCCAGCAGCCCGCAACCGGGACTACTGTATGGCTACACCTTC CASSPQPGLLYGYTF
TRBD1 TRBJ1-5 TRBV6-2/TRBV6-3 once TGTGCCAGCAGTTACCCGGGACAGCTACGGCCCCAGCATTTT CASSYPGQLRPQHF
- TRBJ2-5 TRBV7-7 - TGTGCTAGCAGCTTATTGGGTAGAGGGGGAGGAGAGACCCAGTACTTC CASSLLGRGGGETQYF
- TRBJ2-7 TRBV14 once TGTGCCAGCAGCCAAGATGTGGGGCAATCCTACGAGCAGTACTTC CASSQDVGQSYEQYF
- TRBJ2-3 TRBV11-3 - TGTGCCAGCAGCTTCTCTACAGATACGCAGTATTTT CASSFSTDTQYF
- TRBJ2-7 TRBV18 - TGTGCCAGCTCCCGGGACCTCACCTACGAGCAGTACTTC CASSRDLTYEQYF
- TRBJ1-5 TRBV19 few TGTGCCAGTAGTATTCCCGGGCTCGGCAATCAGCCCCAGCATTTT CASSIPGLGNQPQHF
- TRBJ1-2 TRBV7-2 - TGTGCCAGCAGCTTAGAACGATTTGGTGGCTACACCTTC CASSLERFGGYTF
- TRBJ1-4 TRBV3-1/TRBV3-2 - TGTGCCAGCAGCCGGGGTACTGGGGAAAAACTGTTTTTT CASSRGTGEKLFF